The text below deals with one TCR beta chain. Its antigen is currently unknown. A junction boundary mismatches the germline segment, possibly from a read error. This record comes from a study of CD8 T cells in ankylosing spondylitis. TCR beta libraries were made by quantitative 5'-RACE with molecular barcodes. MiXCR, run by TCRdb on the 5' RACE reads, gives a single entry per CDR3 protein. The sample lists 200,000 to 250,000 distinct CDR3 sequences, approximately 20% occurring once. Germline-derived CDR1 and CDR2 are SGHDN and FVKESK. The CDR3 runs 13 residues. General study findings and limits: CD8+ disease-linked clones were present at relatively low frequencies in blood. Ankylosing spondylitis blood appeared to be characterized by a TCR beta motif of several highly homologous variants. Some motif variants had been reported before (in reactive arthritis synovial fluid and blood). Clones tied to disease were said to be significantly enriched in matched ankylosing spondylitis synovial fluid.

Sequenced input: blood, either unsorted or a sorted T cell fraction (not recorded which). The rearrangement links TRBV14 to TRBJ1-1; D perhaps matches TRBD1 (5 bases). The clonotype comes from a male donor with ankylosing spondylitis. CDR3 sequence (DNA): TGTGCCAGCGGTGTATGGGGGAACCCTGAAGCTTTCTTT. Its protein product is CASGVWGNPEAFF.